This T cell receptor (beta chain) was profiled in a study of T-cell memory formation after mild COVID-19. Study findings and constraints: Contracting clones localized mainly to CM and EM when CD4+ and mainly to EMRA when CD8+. A subset of responding clones appeared in pre-infection memory, suggesting cross-reactive memory joined. Still unconfirmed is whether the second-wave clones peaking on day 37 recognized SARS-CoV-2.

Comment on this clonotype: The antigen remains unidentified.

In TCRdb, the 5' RACE reads were re-called with MiXCR into one record per CDR3 protein. The sample gives hundreds of thousands of distinct CDR3 sequences, 25% to 30% of which show up once; roughly 14% is in the top ten. CDR3 length: 15 amino acids. V was pared by 0 bases and J by 0 bases, with 6 bases between. Per the germline V gene, CDR1 is MGHRA and CDR2 is YSYEKL. The gene calls are TRBV4-1 and TRBJ2-4; D unclear. Sequencing was done on a sample of PBMCs or a T cell subset sorted from them (not recorded which). This receptor was taken from an adult woman who had mild COVID-19 (a few samples of this study predate the infection). Cell type and time point are not known. CDR3 region: CASSQDRIAKNIQYF. CDR3 bases: TGCGCCAGCAGCCAAGATCGAATAGCCAAAAACATTCAGTACTTC.